Listed here are 25 T cell receptor beta chains from one sample, sequenced in a study of shared clonotypes between healthy human individuals. Terminally differentiated effector memory CD45RA+ cells were excluded by CCR7 positive selection of CD45RO-negative cells. Produced via immunoSEQ multiplex PCR; TCRdb's table is partial and in-frame only. This sample has about 2.2 million clones, with around 95% found just once. The specimen sequenced was naive CD8+ T cells from PBMCs. These receptors came from a man in his late teens or twenties in good health. Some clones in this sample may be carry-over from other donors' samples.

The V gene is TRBV12-5, the J gene TRBJ1-2; tentatively, D is TRBD1 (5 bases). The CDR3 has 13 residues. Trimming removed 5 bases from V and 4 bases from J, with 11 bases in between. From germline, CDR1 is LGHNT and CDR2 FRNRAP. The CDR3: CASGLGTGYGYTF. The CDR3 coding sequence is TGTGCTAGTGGTCTGGGTACAGGCTATGGCTACACCTTC.

V usage is TRBV6-1 and J usage is TRBJ1-5; tentative D call: TRBD1 (5 bases). V lost 4 bases and J 0 bases, leaving 7 bases between the germline ends. CDR1 is MNHNS, CDR2 SASEGT, per germline. The CDR3 runs 14 residues. The CDR3 DNA reads TGTGCCAGCAGTGGGGGGTATAGCAATCAGCCCCAGCATTTT. As protein: CASSGGYSNQPQHF.

The V gene is TRBV29-1, the J gene TRBJ1-2; D might be TRBD1 (6 bases). Trimming took 4 bases from V and 4 from J, leaving 22 bases between them. Germline lookup yields CDR1 SQVTM and CDR2 ANQGSEA. This CDR3 has 16 amino acids. The CDR3, as DNA: TGCAGCGTTGTATGGGGTCATCAGGGGTTTTCCTATGGCTACACCTTC. It encodes CSVVWGHQGFSYGYTF.

CDR3 loop: CAIRRSTGPETQYF. The CDR3, as DNA: TGTGCCATCAGGAGGTCGACAGGTCCGGAGACCCAGTACTTC. The chain joins TRBV10-3 to TRBJ2-5; the D gene is possibly TRBD1 (6 bases). Trimming left V 6 bases short and J 5 bases short, with 16 bases between. CDR3 size: 14 residues. Germline V gives CDR1 ENHRY, CDR2 SYGVKD.

V and J are TRBV7-3 and TRBJ2-2; 7 bases are shared with TRBD1. The CDR3 runs 15 residues. Germline V gene lookup returns CDR1 SGHTA and CDR2 FQGTGA. The ends lost 4 bases at V and 6 bases at J; junction bases unmatched: 8. The CDR3 sequence: CASSSRTGPSGELFF. CDR3 in DNA: TGTGCCAGCAGCTCCCGGACAGGACCGTCCGGGGAGCTGTTTTTT.

The chain employs TRBV13 and TRBJ1-2; D is unresolved. Germline V gene data show CDR1 as PRHDT and CDR2 as FYEKMQ (reference sequence). CDR3 size: 17 residues. V was pared by 5 bases and J by 0 bases, with 19 bases between. The CDR3 spells CASSPLDFRGANYGYTF. For the CDR3, the DNA is TGTGCCAGCAGCCCCCTGGACTTCCGAGGCGCTAACTATGGCTACACCTTC. Filled out from reference TRBV13 and TRBJ1-2, the complete variable domain reads AAGVIQSPRHLIKEKRETATLKCYPIPRHDTVYWYQQGPGQDPQFLISFYEKMQSDKGSIPDRFSAQQFSDYHSELNMSSLELGDSALYFCASSPLDFRGANYGYTFGSGTRLTVV.

J is TRBJ2-3 and V is TRBV30; D ambiguous. The length of the CDR3 is 14 residues. Trimming stripped 0 bases from V and 6 bases from J, with 13 bases between. Germline V gene sequence: CDR1 GTSNPN, CDR2 SVGIG (reference sequence). CDR3: CAWSVMVRADTQYF. In nucleotides, the CDR3 is TGTGCCTGGAGTGTAATGGTTCGAGCGGATACGCAGTATTTT.

The chain combines TRBV2 with TRBJ2-1, with TRBD2 identical over 9 bases. Germline V gene lookup returns CDR1 SNHLY and CDR2 FYNNEI. The CDR3 loop spans 16 amino acids. With 2 bases clipped from V and 4 bases from J, the junction kept 6 bases outside the gene matches. DNA of the CDR3: TGTGCCAGCAGTGAATGGGGCGGGAGGGGTTACAATGAGCAGTTCTTC. Residues: CASSEWGGRGYNEQFF.

The rearrangement links TRBV7-9 to TRBJ2-1; 10 bases are shared with TRBD2. Germline CDR1 reads SEHNR; CDR2 reads FQNEAQ (reference sequence). After removal of 1 base from V and 10 bases from J, the junction contained 1 base not matched to a gene. The CDR3 contains 13 residues. The CDR3: CASSLELAGEQFF. CDR3 sequence (DNA): TGTGCCAGCAGCTTAGAACTAGCGGGAGAGCAGTTCTTC.

The chain is built from TRBV18 and TRBJ1-5; the D gene is possibly TRBD1 (6 bases). Between the trimmed V and J ends, which lost 5 bases and 0 bases, there was a span of 14 bases. CDR1 KGHSH and CDR2 LQKENI come from the germline V gene. This CDR3 region has 16 residues. The CDR3 DNA reads as TGTGCCAGCTCAACATCACACAGGGATAGCAATCAGCCCCAGCATTTT. Translating it yields CASSTSHRDSNQPQHF.

This clone appeared a single time. The chain carries TRBV6-1 and TRBJ1-5; D ambiguous. Trimming shortened V by 1 base and J by 4 bases, and 5 bases separated the two germline ends. Germline V lookup: CDR1 MNHNS, CDR2 SASEGT. The CDR3 runs to 13 residues. The CDR3 spells CASSEGPNQPQHF. The CDR3 DNA reads as TGTGCCAGCAGTGAAGGCCCGAATCAGCCCCAGCATTTT.

The rearrangement joins TRBV19 to TRBJ2-1; D possibly corresponds to TRBD2 (6 bases). The CDR3 has 12 residues. Trimming took off 6 bases at V and 8 bases at J, with 11 bases between the two ends. CDR1 LNHDA and CDR2 SQIVND come from the germline V gene (reference sequence). DNA of the CDR3: TGTGCCAGTAGCCCGAGCGGGTATGAGCAGTTCTTC. Encoded protein: CASSPSGYEQFF.

The chain employs TRBV5-5 and TRBJ2-7; D uncertain. Trimming stripped 6 bases from V and 1 base from J, with 11 bases between. Germline values: CDR1 SGHKS, CDR2 YYEKEE (reference sequence). This CDR3 has 13 amino acids. CDR3 bases: TGTGCCAGCAACCTAGGACGTTCCTACGAGCAGTACTTC. This sequence encodes CASNLGRSYEQYF. The entire variable domain, with the rest obtained from reference TRBV5-5 and TRBJ2-7, is as follows: DAGVTQSPTHLIKTRGQQVTLRCSPISGHKSVSWYQQVLGQGPQFIFQYYEKEERGRGNFPDRFSARQFPNYSSELNVNALLLGDSALYLCASNLGRSYEQYFGPGTRLTVT.

The chain recombines TRBV29-1 with TRBJ2-1; 8 bases are a match to TRBD1. Trimming cost V 5 bases and J 2 bases; bases outside gene matches: 5. The CDR3 is made up of 14 amino acids. In germline, CDR1 is SQVTM, CDR2 ANQGSEA. Here the CDR3 reads CSVHGQGTYNEQFF. The DNA for the CDR3 is TGCAGCGTTCATGGACAGGGAACCTACAATGAGCAGTTCTTC.

V and J are TRBV7-9 and TRBJ2-7; 8 nucleotides agree with TRBD2. With V trimmed by 5 bases and J by 6 bases, 15 bases remained unmatched. The CDR3 extends over 16 amino acids. Germline V gene sequence: CDR1 SEHNR, CDR2 FQNEAQ (reference sequence). CDR3 nucleotide sequence: TGTGCCAGCAGCCCCCCTGCGGGGGGAGTGCTTCCCGAGCAGTACTTC. It encodes CASSPPAGGVLPEQYF.

The V call is TRBV7-9, the J call TRBJ2-7; possible D gene TRBD1, 6 bases. Germline CDR1 and CDR2: SEHNR and FQNEAQ (reference sequence). This CDR3 spans 14 amino acids. V was clipped by 4 bases and J by 0 bases, with 10 bases between them. In DNA, the CDR3 is TGTGCCAGCAGCTCCGGACAGTACTCCTACGAGCAGTACTTC. It codes for CASSSGQYSYEQYF.

The rearrangement uses TRBV7-9 and TRBJ2-1; D perhaps matches TRBD2 (5 bases). This CDR3 has 15 amino acids. The V gene's germline CDR1 is SEHNR and CDR2 FQNEAQ (reference sequence). With 3 bases removed from V and 2 bases from J, the gap between germline ends came to 11 bases. CDR3 bases: TGTGCCAGCAGCTTTAGGTCGGGGACCTACAATGAGCAGTTCTTC. Protein product: CASSFRSGTYNEQFF.

The V gene is TRBV2, the J gene TRBJ1-4; D is unclear. Trimming left V 1 base short and J 1 base short, with 7 bases between. CDR1 SNHLY and CDR2 FYNNEI come from the germline V gene. The CDR3 has 15 amino acids. CDR3 sequence (DNA): TGTGCCAGCAGTGAAGGGGCAGGAACTAATGAAAAACTGTTTTTT. It encodes CASSEGAGTNEKLFF.

In this sample, this clone turned up a few times. V gene TRBV2 combines with J gene TRBJ1-5, with D perhaps matching TRBD1 (5 bases). CDR3 length: 15 amino acids. Germline V gene data show CDR1 as SNHLY and CDR2 as FYNNEI. V gave up 6 bases and J gave up 2 bases, with 14 bases separating them. Here the CDR3 reads CASRAGWMGNQPQHF. In nucleotides, the CDR3 is TGTGCCAGCAGGGCAGGGTGGATGGGCAATCAGCCCCAGCATTTT.

The genes are TRBV4-3 and TRBJ2-1; TRBD2 might be the D (6 bases). CDR1 is LGHNA and CDR2 is YSLEER in the germline V gene. There are 17 residues in the CDR3. V was pared by 0 bases and J by 0 bases, with 12 bases between. The CDR3 bases are TGCGCCAGCAGCCAAGATCCGGAGGAGGGCTCCTACAATGAGCAGTTCTTC. It codes for CASSQDPEEGSYNEQFF.

The chain employs TRBV7-9 and TRBJ1-3, with D possibly TRBD1 on 5 matching bases. Per germline, CDR1 SEHNR and CDR2 FQNEAQ (reference sequence). The CDR3 has 16 amino acids. Trimming took off 3 bases at V and 2 bases at J, with 14 bases between the two ends. The CDR3 reads CASSFNHRGAGNTIYF. DNA of the CDR3: TGTGCCAGCAGCTTCAACCACCGGGGGGCTGGAAACACCATATATTTT.

The chain recombines TRBV19 with TRBJ2-1, with 14 nucleotides matching TRBD2. V gave up 3 bases and J gave up 8 bases; unmatched junction bases: 6. The germline gives CDR1 LNHDA, CDR2 SQIVND (reference sequence). The CDR3 length is 16 residues. CDR3 DNA: TGTGCCAGTAGTATGGGGGGACTAGCGGGAGAAGATGAGCAGTTCTTC. Residues: CASSMGGLAGEDEQFF.

The chain combines TRBV28 with TRBJ1-1; D might be TRBD1 (5 bases). The V end lost 5 bases, the J end lost 7 bases, and 20 bases lay between the germline ends. Germline V gene data show CDR1 as MDHEN and CDR2 as SYDVKM. The CDR3 is 15 residues long. The CDR3 region is CASSDSREGSGEAFF. CDR3 bases: TGTGCCAGCAGTGATTCAAGGGAGGGGTCAGGTGAAGCTTTCTTT.

CDR3 DNA: TGTGCCAGCCGTCCCGGGACAGGGGGCGATGAGCAGTTCTTC. Amino acids: CASRPGTGGDEQFF. This sequence joins TRBV28 and TRBJ2-1; 12 bases fit TRBD1. V gave up 8 bases and J gave up 8 bases; unmatched junction bases: 7. Per the germline V gene, CDR1 is MDHEN and CDR2 is SYDVKM. The CDR3 runs to 14 residues.

V and J are TRBV28 and TRBJ2-2; D uncertain. The V and J ends lost 8 bases and 7 bases respectively, with 8 bases between them. The CDR3 loop spans 11 amino acids. Germline CDR1 is MDHEN and CDR2 is SYDVKM. DNA of the CDR3: TGTGCCAGCTGTACCCTCGGGGAGCTGTTTTTT. Its translation: CASCTLGELFF.